This T cell receptor (beta chain) is drawn from a study of blood T cell repertoires in COVID-19. Seattle cases were enrolled at active infection and followed longitudinally. This table comes from immunoSEQ multiplex PCR, and its TCRdb copy is limited to in-frame clones, with some not included. The sample consists of a few hundred thousand clones, over 85% of them appearing once. J gave up 2 bases and V 5 bases, and 6 bases lay outside the gene matches. Germline-derived CDR1 and CDR2 are SEHNR and FQNEAQ (reference sequence). This CDR3 comprises 15 residues. Sequencing was performed on peripheral blood. The V call is TRBV7-9, the J call TRBJ2-3; TRBD1 matches at 8 bases. This sequence was found in a man aged 18 to 29 with COVID-19, enrolled during active disease. This CDR3 reads CASSMDRAITDTQYF. The CDR3 DNA is TGTGCCAGCAGCATGGACAGGGCAATCACAGATACGCAGTATTTT.